This section outlines one T cell receptor beta chain sequence together with its context. The assay was immunoSEQ multiplex PCR, and TCRdb's table has in-frame clones only and misses some. The table lists fewer than 70,000 clones, approximately 88% of them singletons. This specimen comes from a study of OX40 agonist ivuxolimab in advanced cancers. This sequence was found in an adult with an advanced solid tumor such as melanoma, head and neck, liver or kidney cancer. The material was CD4+ or CD8+ T cells sorted from blood, obtained in a trial of the OX40 agonist ivuxolimab.

The CDR3 nucleotides read TGTGCCAGCAGATTAGCGGGAGGGGTCTACAATGAGCAGTTCTTC. It encodes CASRLAGGVYNEQFF. The chain recombines TRBV6-5 with TRBJ2-1; 11 positions match TRBD2. The length of the CDR3 is 15 residues. J lost 3 bases, V lost 6 bases, and 4 bases had no gene match. The germline V gene has CDR1 MNHEY and CDR2 SVGAGI.